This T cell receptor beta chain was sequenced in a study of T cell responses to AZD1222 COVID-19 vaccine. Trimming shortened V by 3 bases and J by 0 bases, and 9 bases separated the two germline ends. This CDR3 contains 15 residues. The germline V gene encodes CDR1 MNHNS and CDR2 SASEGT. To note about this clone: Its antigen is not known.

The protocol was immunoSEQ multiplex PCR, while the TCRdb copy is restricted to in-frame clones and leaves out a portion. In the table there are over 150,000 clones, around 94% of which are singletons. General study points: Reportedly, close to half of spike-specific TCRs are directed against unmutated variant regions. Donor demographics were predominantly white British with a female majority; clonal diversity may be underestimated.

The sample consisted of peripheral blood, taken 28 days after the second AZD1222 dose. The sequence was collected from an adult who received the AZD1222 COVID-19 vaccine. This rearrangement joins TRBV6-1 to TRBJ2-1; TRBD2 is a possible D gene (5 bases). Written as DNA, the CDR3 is TGTGCCAGCAGTGATGAAGGGAGCTCCTACAATGAGCAGTTCTTC. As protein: CASSDEGSSYNEQFF.